This T cell receptor (beta chain) was sequenced for a study of T cell repertoires in cytomegalovirus infection. The wider study: Used in the study were CMV epitopes, some recently identified and HLA-C-restricted, others well-studied and HLA-B-restricted. Both a matching HLA type and CMV infection were indicated by public TCR beta signatures.

The CDR3 is 15 amino acids. The V gene end was trimmed by 5 bases and the J gene end by 5 bases; junction bases not matched to a gene: 9. From germline, CDR1 is SGHTA and CDR2 FQGNSA. TCRdb re-analysed the reads in MiXCR, keeping a single row per CDR3 protein. The sample contains about 700,000 distinct CDR3 sequences, around a third of which appear only once. In this sample, this clonotype turned up a few times. Its antigen is not identified. Here the sequenced sample was cultured PBMCs, taken from culture after CMV antigen stimulation. The clonotype originates from a human donor in good health (CMV status not recorded). Some clones in this sample may be carry-over from other donors' samples. The chain combines TRBV7-2 with TRBJ2-1; 7 positions match TRBD1. As DNA, the CDR3 is TGTGCCAGCAGCCCAAGGGGGACAGCGGACAATGAGCAGTTCTTC. Residues: CASSPRGTADNEQFF.